One sample yielded the 30 T cell receptor beta chains listed below, sequenced in a study of blood T cell repertoires in COVID-19. Clones were read by immunoSEQ multiplex PCR, and TCRdb kept only the in-frame ones, dropping some. The repertoire holds about 170,000 clones, approximately 87% seen once, with about 10% in the top ten. The sequencing sample was made of peripheral blood. The origin of the receptors is a woman aged 60 to 75 with COVID-19, enrolled during active disease.

This clone was counted a single time. The genes are TRBV10-3 and TRBJ1-6; D not resolved. The germline CDR1 and CDR2 sequences are ENHRY and SYGVKD. This CDR3 has 12 amino acids. V lost 5 bases and J 5 bases, leaving 4 bases between the germline ends. The CDR3 DNA reads TGTGCCATCAGTTCAAATAATTCACCCCTCCACTTT. Translation: CAISSNNSPLHF.

The CDR3 is CASSPSYEQFF. The CDR3 DNA sequence: TGCGCCAGCAGCCCTAGCTATGAGCAGTTCTTC. The chain uses TRBV5-1 and TRBJ2-1; D possibly corresponds to TRBD2 (5 bases). This CDR3 has 11 residues. V lost 4 bases and J lost 8, with 7 bases in between. From germline, CDR1 is SGHRS and CDR2 YFSETQ. Based on the CDR3 plus reference TRBV5-1 and TRBJ2-1, the full variable domain is KAGVTQTPRYLIKTRGQQVTLSCSPISGHRSVSWYQQTPGQGLQFLFEYFSETQRNKGNFPGRFSGRQFSNSRSEMNVSTLELGDSALYLCASSPSYEQFFGPGTRLTVL.

The chain uses TRBV11-3 and TRBJ2-5; D may be TRBD1 (6 bases). Germline-derived CDR1 and CDR2 are SGHNT and YENEEA. V shed 5 bases and J shed 1 base, with 17 bases lying between them. The CDR3 runs to 16 residues. The CDR3 nucleotides read TGTGCCAGCAGCCCGACAGGACCATTGTTCCAAGAGACCCAGTACTTC. Translation: CASSPTGPLFQETQYF.

This sequence joins TRBV25-1 and TRBJ2-1; D may be TRBD2 (6 bases). The CDR3 spans 14 residues. V lost 6 bases and J 10 bases, leaving 19 bases between the germline ends. Germline V gene lookup returns CDR1 MGHDK and CDR2 SYGVNS. DNA for the CDR3: TGTGCCAGCAGCCGTGGGACCCTAGGAGGGGAGCAGTTCTTC. Amino acid sequence: CASSRGTLGGEQFF.

The rearrangement uses TRBV24-1 and TRBJ2-1; 7 bases are a match to TRBD1. CDR1 and CDR2 from the germline V gene are KGHDR and SFDVKD. J lost 4 bases, V lost 9 bases, and 5 bases had no gene match. The CDR3 runs 13 residues. The CDR3 loop is CATRGGGYNEQFF. CDR3 coding DNA: TGTGCCACCCGAGGGGGCGGATACAATGAGCAGTTCTTC.

The chain uses TRBV28 and TRBJ2-7; tentatively, D is TRBD2 (6 bases). Germline lookup yields CDR1 MDHEN and CDR2 SYDVKM. With 6 bases removed from V and 0 bases from J, the gap between germline ends came to 12 bases. This CDR3 comprises 14 residues. This CDR3 reads CASRRGGNSYEQYF. DNA of the CDR3: TGTGCCAGCAGGAGGGGAGGAAACTCCTACGAGCAGTACTTC.

The V and J genes are TRBV7-6 and TRBJ1-1; TRBD1 is a possible D gene (5 bases). This CDR3 comprises 15 residues. Germline V CDR1 and CDR2: SGHVS, FNYEAQ. The ends were cut back, 5 bases at V and 1 base at J, with 14 bases in the middle. In nucleotides, the CDR3 is TGTGCCAGCAGCGCAAACAGGTTCGAGAACACTGAAGCTTTCTTT. Translating gives CASSANRFENTEAFF.

This chain links TRBV10-3 with TRBJ2-1, with D perhaps matching TRBD1 (5 bases). From germline, CDR1 is ENHRY and CDR2 SYGVKD. The V end lost 10 bases, the J end lost 3 bases, and 13 bases lay between the germline ends. The CDR3 contains 13 residues. CDR3 sequence reads: CATSDTDYNEQFF. In DNA form, the CDR3 reads TGTGCCACCTCGGACACCGACTACAATGAGCAGTTCTTC.

This chain joins TRBV7-9 and TRBJ2-7, with a weak D call TRBD1 (6 bases). The CDR3 is 14 residues long. Trimming shortened V by 4 bases and J by 4 bases, and 14 bases separated the two germline ends. Per the germline V gene, CDR1 is SEHNR and CDR2 is FQNEAQ (reference sequence). The CDR3 protein is CASSSGARAYEQYF. The CDR3 DNA reads TGTGCCAGCAGCTCAGGGGCCAGGGCGTACGAGCAGTACTTC.

CDR3 DNA sequence: TGTGCCAGCAGCATCACAGGGGAGCGCAATCAGCCCCAGCATTTT. It codes for CASSITGERNQPQHF. The gene calls are TRBV6-5 and TRBJ1-5, with 7 bases lining up with TRBD1. With 6 bases clipped from V and 2 bases from J, the junction kept 7 bases outside the gene matches. From germline, CDR1 is MNHEY and CDR2 SVGAGI. The CDR3 has 15 residues.

This clone was seen only a few times. The CDR3: CASSLTGVSEQYF. CDR3 nucleotide sequence: TGTGCCAGCAGCTTAACTGGAGTTTCCGAGCAGTACTTC. V gene TRBV7-3 combines with J gene TRBJ2-7; D is unclear. Germline V gene lookup returns CDR1 SGHTA and CDR2 FQGTGA. V was shortened by 0 bases and J by 6 bases, with 9 bases between the two germline ends. This CDR3 region has 13 residues.

The V gene is TRBV27, the J gene TRBJ1-2, with 8 nucleotides matching TRBD1. V dropped 3 bases and J dropped 8; count of bases not matched to a gene: 11. Germline V gives CDR1 MNHEY, CDR2 SMNVEV (reference sequence). The CDR3 runs 15 residues. Here the CDR3 reads CASSFANTGGRGYTF. DNA for the CDR3: TGTGCCAGCAGTTTCGCCAACACAGGGGGGCGAGGCTACACCTTC.

The rearrangement links TRBV18 to TRBJ1-1; no clear D gene. Germline values: CDR1 KGHSH, CDR2 LQKENI. This CDR3 spans 15 amino acids. V gave up 3 bases and J gave up 0 bases, with 11 bases separating them. Here the CDR3 reads CASSPLREMNTEAFF. CDR3 nucleotides: TGTGCCAGCTCACCGTTACGGGAGATGAACACTGAAGCTTTCTTT.

V is TRBV5-5 and J is TRBJ1-2; D is undetermined. The CDR3 has 15 amino acids. V dropped 1 base and J dropped 0 bases, with 10 bases sitting between them. Germline V gene sequence: CDR1 SGHKS, CDR2 YYEKEE (reference sequence). In DNA form, the CDR3 reads TGTGCCAGCAGCTTGTTACCAGATACTAACTATGGCTACACCTTC. Protein product: CASSLLPDTNYGYTF.

The chain combines TRBV3-1 (or the pseudogene TRBV3-2) with TRBJ2-7; 7 nucleotides align to TRBD2. CDR1 and CDR2 (germline): LGHDT, YNNKEL (reference sequence). The length of the CDR3 is 14 residues. V gave up 4 bases and J gave up 5 bases; unmatched junction bases: 8. CDR3 protein: CASSPRAGDHEQYF. Written as DNA, the CDR3 is TGTGCCAGCAGCCCCAGGGCGGGGGACCACGAGCAGTACTTC.

The chain couples TRBV2 to TRBJ1-2; the match to TRBD1 covers 11 bases. Germline V gene sequence: CDR1 SNHLY, CDR2 FYNNEI. This CDR3 is built from 13 residues. The trim removed 6 bases at V and 8 bases at J, leaving 5 bases unmatched. DNA for the CDR3: TGTGCCAGCAGAGGACAGGGGGCTCAGGGCTACACCTTC. Residues: CASRGQGAQGYTF.

J is TRBJ2-3 and V is TRBV24-1; 13 bases agree with TRBD2. The germline V gene has CDR1 KGHDR and CDR2 SFDVKD. The trim removed 3 bases at V and 6 bases at J, leaving 14 bases unmatched. The CDR3 totals 19 residues. The CDR3 DNA follows: TGTGCCACCAGTGATCCCGTTACAGGACTAGCGGGAGTCGCGGATACGCAGTATTTT. Its translation: CATSDPVTGLAGVADTQYF.

A remark on this clone: Other nucleotide sequences in the sample specify the same CDR3. V and J are TRBV5-1 and TRBJ1-5; maybe TRBD1 (5 bases). V gave up 4 bases and J gave up 4 bases, with 12 bases separating them. CDR1 SGHRS and CDR2 YFSETQ come from the germline V gene. This CDR3 has 14 amino acids. The CDR3 protein is CASSPAGGNQPQHF. CDR3 coding DNA: TGCGCCAGCAGCCCGGCCGGGGGAAATCAGCCCCAGCATTTT.

The V call is TRBV5-1, the J call TRBJ1-4; weak D call: TRBD1 (6 bases). V lost 2 bases to trimming and J lost 4 bases, with 27 bases between them. Germline V gene sequence: CDR1 SGHRS, CDR2 YFSETQ. The CDR3 contains 20 residues. Written as DNA, the CDR3 is TGCGCCAGCAGCTTTGGAAGGAGCCCGGTGCGTAGGGGGTATAATGAAAAACTGTTTTTT. Protein product: CASSFGRSPVRRGYNEKLFF.

The chain is built from TRBV28 and TRBJ1-1, with D unclear. The V gene's germline CDR1 is MDHEN and CDR2 SYDVKM. Trimming stripped 3 bases from V and 10 bases from J, with 9 bases between. There are 11 residues in the CDR3. CDR3: CASSFGITAFF. CDR3 in DNA: TGTGCCAGCAGTTTCGGGATAACAGCTTTCTTT.

This chain joins TRBV9 and TRBJ1-4; no definite D call. CDR1 SGDLS and CDR2 YYNGEE come from the germline V gene. V was pared by 0 bases and J by 3 bases, with 9 bases between. The CDR3 is 15 residues long. The CDR3 protein is CASSVGWSANEKLFF. CDR3 DNA sequence: TGTGCCAGCAGCGTAGGGTGGAGTGCTAATGAAAAACTGTTTTTT. The entire variable domain, with the rest obtained from reference TRBV9 and TRBJ1-4, is as follows: DSGVTQTPKHLITATGQRVTLRCSPRSGDLSVYWYQQSLDQGLQFLIQYYNGEERAKGNILERFSAQQFPDLHSELNLSSLELGDSALYFCASSVGWSANEKLFFGSGTQLSVL.

The J gene is TRBJ2-3, the V gene TRBV7-9; a possible D gene is TRBD1 (5 bases). In germline, CDR1 is SEHNR, CDR2 FQNEAQ (reference sequence). The CDR3 covers 16 residues. V lost 4 bases and J 4 bases, leaving 18 bases between the germline ends. The CDR3 loop reads CASSSPGQDTADTQYF. DNA for the CDR3: TGTGCCAGCAGCTCCCCTGGGCAGGACACGGCAGATACGCAGTATTTT. Supplemented by reference TRBV7-9 and TRBJ2-3, the full variable domain reads DTGVSQNPRHKITKRGQNVTFRCDPISEHNRLYWYRQTLGQGPEFLTYFQNEAQLEKSRLLSDRFSAERPKGSFSTLEIQRTEQGDSAMYLCASSSPGQDTADTQYFGPGTRLTVL.

V is TRBV6-2 or TRBV6-3 and J is TRBJ2-7; TRBD1 matches 7 bases. Trimming removed 0 bases from V and 3 bases from J; junction bases left unmatched: 5. CDR1 and CDR2 (germline): MNHEY, SVGEGT. The CDR3 runs 15 residues. In DNA form, the CDR3 reads TGTGCCAGCAGTTACTCGGGGGACAGTGACTACGAGCAGTACTTC. This translates into CASSYSGDSDYEQYF.

CDR3 in DNA: TGCGCCAGCAGCCCCAGTGTTCCCTATGGCTACACCTTC. Protein product: CASSPSVPYGYTF. The chain employs TRBV4-1 and TRBJ1-2; D gene unclear. CDR1 is MGHRA, CDR2 YSYEKL, per germline. The length of the CDR3 is 13 residues. V lost 4 bases to trimming and J lost 4 bases, with 10 bases between them.

The rearrangement uses TRBV15 and TRBJ1-1; D gene ambiguous. The CDR3 contains 15 residues. In germline, CDR1 is LNHNV, CDR2 YYDKDF (reference sequence). V was shortened by 3 bases and J by 0 bases, with 11 bases between the two germline ends. Here the CDR3 reads CATSRGDGLNTEAFF. CDR3 coding DNA: TGTGCCACCAGCAGGGGAGACGGATTGAACACTGAAGCTTTCTTT. Complete variable domain (other parts from reference TRBV15 and TRBJ1-1): DAMVIQNPRYQVTQFGKPVTLSCSQTLNHNVMYWYQQKSSQAPKLLFHYYDKDFNNEADTPDNFQSRRPNTSFCFLDIRSPGLGDTAMYLCATSRGDGLNTEAFFGQGTRLTVV.

The rearrangement links TRBV10-3 to TRBJ2-7; TRBD1 matches at 11 bases. CDR1 ENHRY and CDR2 SYGVKD come from the germline V gene. The CDR3 is 15 residues long. The V segment lost 1 base and the J segment 1 base; nucleotides outside the gene matches: 0. CDR3 protein: CAISEWDRGSYEQYF. CDR3 coding DNA: TGTGCCATCAGTGAGTGGGACAGGGGGTCCTACGAGCAGTACTTC.

The V and J genes are TRBV12-5 and TRBJ2-2, with 8 bases matching TRBD1. J was trimmed by 5 bases and V by 1 base; bases with no gene match: 6. Germline V gene data show CDR1 as LGHNT and CDR2 as FRNRAP. There are 16 residues in the CDR3. Written as DNA, the CDR3 is TGTGCTAGTGGTTTGGCCGGACAGGGAGAAACCGGGGAGCTGTTTTTT. Translating it yields CASGLAGQGETGELFF.

As for this clone: This same CDR3 is encoded by further DNA sequences in the sample. The CDR3 DNA sequence: TGCGCCAGCAGCCTAAGAGAGGGGGCTGGGGCCAACGTCCTGACTTTC. Its translation is CASSLREGAGANVLTF. The chain is built from TRBV5-1 and TRBJ2-6; tentatively, D is TRBD1 (6 bases). Germline V lookup: CDR1 SGHRS, CDR2 YFSETQ. The CDR3 totals 16 residues. Trimming removed 4 bases at V and 2 bases at J, with 13 bases between. The variable domain in full, completed from reference TRBV5-1 and TRBJ2-6, reads KAGVTQTPRYLIKTRGQQVTLSCSPISGHRSVSWYQQTPGQGLQFLFEYFSETQRNKGNFPGRFSGRQFSNSRSEMNVSTLELGDSALYLCASSLREGAGANVLTFGAGSRLTVL.

The chain couples TRBV6-5 to TRBJ1-2; D is perhaps TRBD1 (5 bases). CDR1 and CDR2 from the germline V gene are MNHEY and SVGAGI. The ends were cut back, 0 bases at V and 7 bases at J, with 9 bases in the middle. The CDR3 contains 13 residues. The CDR3 nucleotides read TGTGCCAGCAGTTACTCGATAGGGGTTGGCTACACCTTC. Protein sequence: CASSYSIGVGYTF.

V gene TRBV7-2 combines with J gene TRBJ1-2; D is possibly TRBD1 (6 bases). From germline, CDR1 is SGHTA and CDR2 FQGNSA. This CDR3 spans 13 amino acids. Trimming took 3 bases from V and 8 from J, leaving 13 bases between them. The CDR3 nucleotides are TGTGCCAGCAGCTTCGGGGGGCGAGGCGGCTACACCTTC. This gives the protein CASSFGGRGGYTF. The variable domain in full, with the rest retrieved from reference TRBV7-2 and TRBJ1-2, is GAGVSQSPSNKVTEKGKDVELRCDPISGHTALYWYRQSLGQGLEFLIYFQGNSAPDKSGLPSDRFSAERTGGSVSTLTIQRTQQEDSAVYLCASSFGGRGGYTFGSGTRLTVV.